Listed below are T cell receptor beta chains from one sample, sequenced in a study of identical twins. Using its own MiXCR run on the 5' RACE reads, TCRdb lists one record per CDR3 protein. Of hundreds of thousands of distinct CDR3 sequences listed, around 8.6% are singletons. The data were also submitted as part of a second study, on yellow fever vaccine responses in identical twins.

The specimen was PBMCs. Source of these receptors: a woman aged 18-29 years in good health. Both conserved end residues are part of each CDR3. D genes are given only for firm matches. For some rows the clone size is stated as once, few or many, or as a class when expanded; others skip it.

abundance	v_gene	d_gene	j_gene	CDR3nt	CDR3aa
few	TRBV13	TRBD2	TRBJ2-3	TGTGCCAGCAGCGGGAGGACTAGCGGGATTTCAGATACGCAGTATTTT	CASSGRTSGISDTQYF
NA	TRBV10-3	TRBD1	TRBJ2-7	TGTGCCATCAGTGACCGACAGGGTGCAGGGGAGCAGTACTTC	CAISDRQGAGEQYF
few	TRBV6-5	NA	TRBJ2-7	TGTGCCAGCAGTTACTCGGTGATACAGTCCTACGAGCAGTACTTC	CASSYSVIQSYEQYF
few	TRBV5-5	NA	TRBJ2-7	TGTGCCAGCACCCCACCGTCGGCGGTCGAGCAGTACTTC	CASTPPSAVEQYF
NA	TRBV20-1	NA	TRBJ2-1	TGCAGTGCCCCAAGGGCGCCTAGGGATGAGCAGTTCTTC	CSAPRAPRDEQFF
NA	TRBV19	TRBD2	TRBJ2-7	TGTGCCAGTAGTAAGCGGGGGACTAGCGGAGTACCATACGAGCAGTACTTC	CASSKRGTSGVPYEQYF
many	TRBV12-3/TRBV12-4	TRBD1	TRBJ2-6	TGTGCCAGCAGTATAACAGGGGGACTGCCCAACGTCCTGACTTTC	CASSITGGLPNVLTF
NA	TRBV11-1	TRBD2	TRBJ2-2	TGTGCCGGCAGCTTAGCACTAGCGGGGGCCAACACCGGGGAGCTGTTTTTT	CAGSLALAGANTGELFF
many	TRBV12-3/TRBV12-4	NA	TRBJ2-7	TGTGCCAGCAGTTTCGGGGGGCTCTACGAGCAGTACTTC	CASSFGGLYEQYF
NA	TRBV5-8	TRBD2	TRBJ2-1	TGTGCCAGCAGCACGGTAGCGGGGGGCTACAATGAGCAGTTCTTC	CASSTVAGGYNEQFF
few	TRBV18	TRBD1	TRBJ1-6	TGTGCCAGCTCCCTCCGGACAGGTGATTCACCCCTCCACTTT	CASSLRTGDSPLHF
NA	TRBV2	NA	TRBJ1-2	TGTGCCAGCAGTGAACACAGGACCGATTATGGCTACACCTTC	CASSEHRTDYGYTF
many	TRBV11-2	NA	TRBJ2-7	TGTGCCAGCAGCTTACACCTTAGTTACGAGCAGTACTTC	CASSLHLSYEQYF
NA	TRBV10-3	NA	TRBJ1-6	TGTGCCATCAGTGACAGGGCTTTTGACAGTTCCTATAATTCACCCCTCCACTTT	CAISDRAFDSSYNSPLHF
NA	TRBV24-1	TRBD1	TRBJ1-2	TGTGCCACCAGTGATTTAGGACAGGGGAATGGCGGCTACACCTTC	CATSDLGQGNGGYTF
NA	TRBV5-1	TRBD2	TRBJ2-7	TGCGCCAGCAGCTTGGTTACTAGCGGGAACTCCCCCTACGAGCAGTACTTC	CASSLVTSGNSPYEQYF
many	TRBV4-3	NA	TRBJ2-1	TGCGCCAGCAGCCAAGGGAGAACCATCTACAATGAGCAGTTCTTC	CASSQGRTIYNEQFF
many	TRBV6-1	NA	TRBJ1-3	TGTGCCAGCAGTGAAAGTTGGGTCGGAAACACCATATATTTT	CASSESWVGNTIYF
many	TRBV7-9	TRBD1	TRBJ2-3	TGTGCCAGCAGCCCAGGGGGCGTGAGGGAGTATTTT	CASSPGGVREYF
NA	TRBV5-6	NA	TRBJ2-7	TGTGCCAGCAGAATGGGGGACGGGGGCCCTCTCGAGCAGTACTTC	CASRMGDGGPLEQYF
few	TRBV5-1	NA	TRBJ2-1	TGCGCCAGCAGCTTGGTGTCTAGAGATGAGCAGTTCTTC	CASSLVSRDEQFF
NA	TRBV20-1	TRBD2	TRBJ2-7	TGCAGTGCTAGGGCCCTAGCGGGGGTCTCCTACGAGCAGTACTTC	CSARALAGVSYEQYF
few	TRBV5-1	NA	TRBJ2-1	TGCGCCAGCAGCTTGGTGGGGCTCAATGAGCAGTTCTTC	CASSLVGLNEQFF
many	TRBV5-6	NA	TRBJ2-3	TGTGCCAGCAGCTTTGGACCAGCGGGTGATACGCAGTATTTT	CASSFGPAGDTQYF
NA	TRBV9	NA	TRBJ2-1	TGTGCCAGCAGCGTCCAACGGAGCTCCTACAATGAGCAGTTCTTC	CASSVQRSSYNEQFF
few	TRBV10-3	NA	TRBJ2-1	TGTGCCATCAGTGGACAACAGGTGGATGAGCAGTTCTTC	CAISGQQVDEQFF
few	TRBV5-1	NA	TRBJ1-1	TGCGCCAGCAGCTTGACTCCGGCGAGCACTGAAGCTTTCTTT	CASSLTPASTEAFF